The 14 T cell receptor beta chains presented below share a single source sample, sequenced in a study of cytomegalovirus exposure and HLA in healthy donors. Researchers ran the PCR with 60 Vbeta and 13 Jbeta primers. TCRdb's copy holds only in-frame clones and misses some; the assay was immunoSEQ multiplex PCR. The sample consists of about 110,000 clones, roughly four fifths of them appearing once. The sample comprised PBMCs. These receptors were taken from a man younger than 30 in good health and CMV-seronegative.

This clone was found a few times. V usage is TRBV5-6 and J usage is TRBJ1-2, with 8 positions matching TRBD1. CDR3 size: 15 residues. V shed 4 bases and J 4 bases; nucleotides not matched to a gene: 9. CDR1 is SGHDT, CDR2 YYEEEE, per germline. The CDR3 is CASSARGQGAYGYTF. The DNA of the CDR3 is TGTGCCAGCAGCGCCCGCGGACAGGGCGCCTATGGCTACACCTTC. The entire variable domain, with the rest obtained from reference TRBV5-6 and TRBJ1-2, is as follows: DAGVTQSPTHLIKTRGQQVTLRCSPKSGHDTVSWYQQALGQGPQFIFQYYEEEERQRGNFPDRFSGHQFPNYSSELNVNALLLGDSALYLCASSARGQGAYGYTFGSGTRLTVV.

This clone has only one observation. V usage is TRBV5-1 and J usage is TRBJ1-6; D is perhaps TRBD1 (5 bases). Trimming took 2 bases from V and 8 from J, leaving 11 bases between them. Per the germline V gene, CDR1 is SGHRS and CDR2 is YFSETQ. The CDR3 length is 14 residues. CDR3 region: CASSFRGADSPLHF. CDR3 bases: TGCGCCAGCAGCTTTAGGGGTGCAGATTCACCCCTCCACTTT.

The gene calls are TRBV6-1 and TRBJ2-7, with 7 bases identical to TRBD1. The CDR3 runs to 15 residues. The ends lost 2 bases at V and 2 bases at J; junction bases unmatched: 6. Germline CDR1 MNHNS, CDR2 SASEGT. The CDR3 sequence: CASSERAGGAYEQYF. In nucleotides, the CDR3 is TGTGCCAGCAGTGAAAGGGCAGGGGGAGCCTACGAGCAGTACTTC.

The chain joins TRBV25-1 to TRBJ1-3; weak D call: TRBD1 (5 bases). CDR3 length equals 14 residues. Germline values: CDR1 MGHDK, CDR2 SYGVNS. V was shortened by 2 bases and J by 0 bases, with 5 bases between the two germline ends. The CDR3 DNA is TGTGCCAGCAGTGAAGGGGCCTCTGGAAACACCATATATTTT. Its translation: CASSEGASGNTIYF.

This clone appeared a single time. The chain links TRBV11-3 to TRBJ2-7; TRBD2 is a possible D gene (6 bases). This CDR3 spans 15 amino acids. The germline CDR1 and CDR2 sequences are SGHNT and YENEEA. V was clipped by 0 bases and J by 1 base, with 10 bases between them. The CDR3 sequence: CASSLDSGGSYEQYF. Written as DNA, the CDR3 is TGTGCCAGCAGCTTAGATAGTGGGGGGTCCTACGAGCAGTACTTC.

Notes on this clone: One end of the junction fails to match germline, which may point to a read error. The genes are TRBV7-9 and TRBJ2-7; D might be TRBD2 (7 bases). CDR3 length: 17 amino acids. Per germline, CDR1 SEHNR and CDR2 FQNEAQ (reference sequence). The CDR3 DNA is TGTTCCAGCAGCTTAGGGGGGGGTTTGGCAGGAGGTCGCGAGCAGTACTTC. This sequence encodes CSSSLGGGLAGGREQYF. The complete variable domain, with remaining parts taken from reference TRBV7-9 and TRBJ2-7, reads DTGVSQNPRHKITKRGQNVTFRCDPISEHNRLYWYRQTLGQGPEFLTYFQNEAQLEKSRLLSDRFSAERPKGSFSTLEIQRTEQGDSAMYLCSSSLGGGLAGGREQYFGPGTRLTVT.

The genes are TRBV4-1 and TRBJ2-3; 9 bases align to TRBD2. CDR3 length: 15 residues. Germline CDR1 and CDR2: MGHRA and YSYEKL. Trimming removed 3 bases from V and 4 bases from J; junction bases left unmatched: 5. CDR3 residues: CASSHERGAADTQYF. The CDR3, as DNA: TGCGCCAGCAGCCATGAGCGGGGGGCCGCAGATACGCAGTATTTT.

CDR3 amino acids: CASSRKRGLSTDTQYF. The CDR3 DNA reads TGTGCCAGTAGTAGGAAGAGGGGGCTTAGCACAGATACGCAGTATTTT. The V and J genes are TRBV19 and TRBJ2-3; 7 positions match TRBD1. The CDR3 runs 16 residues. CDR1 and CDR2 (germline): LNHDA, SQIVND (reference sequence). V lost 4 bases to trimming and J lost 0 bases; unmatched junction nucleotides: 7.

J is TRBJ1-3 and V is TRBV18; D call uncertain. This CDR3 is 15 amino acids long. V was cut by 3 bases and J by 0 bases, with 9 bases left in between. CDR1 KGHSH and CDR2 LQKENI come from the germline V gene. CDR3 in amino acids: CASSPTTSSGNTIYF. In nucleotides, the CDR3 is TGTGCCAGCTCACCCACGACTAGCTCTGGAAACACCATATATTTT. Combining the CDR3 with reference TRBV18 and TRBJ1-3 gives the whole variable domain NAGVMQNPRHLVRRRGQEARLRCSPMKGHSHVYWYRQLPEEGLKFMVYLQKENIIDESGMPKERFSAEFPKEGPSILRIQQVVRGDSAAYFCASSPTTSSGNTIYFGEGSWLTVV.

This clone was seen only a few times. The chain links TRBV6-1 to TRBJ1-6, with TRBD1 as a possible D gene (6 bases). There are 13 residues in the CDR3. The germline V gene has CDR1 MNHNS and CDR2 SASEGT. V was clipped by 3 bases and J by 14 bases, with 14 bases between them. The CDR3 DNA reads as TGTGCCAGCAGTGAGCGACAGGCCGGAACCCTCCACTTT. As protein: CASSERQAGTLHF.

The rearrangement joins TRBV5-1 to TRBJ1-5; D not resolved. The length of the CDR3 is 13 residues. Germline CDR1 is SGHRS and CDR2 is YFSETQ. Between the trimmed V and J ends, which lost 0 bases and 7 bases, there was a span of 8 bases. The DNA of the CDR3 is TGCGCCAGCAGCTTGGAAATGGGCCAGCCCCAGCATTTT. Its translation: CASSLEMGQPQHF.

DNA for the CDR3: TGTGCCAGCAGTCCGACCGGACAGGGGGCTAGCACAGATACGCAGTATTTT. This gives the protein CASSPTGQGASTDTQYF. This sequence joins TRBV27 and TRBJ2-3, with 11 positions matching TRBD1. The CDR3 sequence is 17 residues long. Per germline, CDR1 MNHEY and CDR2 SMNVEV (reference sequence). V trimming: 5 bases; J trimming: 0 bases; junction bases outside the gene matches: 7.

The chain uses TRBV18 and TRBJ2-7, with 8 bases aligning to TRBD1. The CDR3 is 12 residues long. The germline V gene has CDR1 KGHSH and CDR2 LQKENI. The junction had 5 bases not matched to a gene; V was cut back by 6 bases and J by 7 bases. CDR3 residues: CASSRQGREQYF. The CDR3 DNA reads TGTGCCAGCTCCCGACAGGGGAGGGAGCAGTACTTC. Full variable domain (remainder filled in from reference TRBV18 and TRBJ2-7): NAGVMQNPRHLVRRRGQEARLRCSPMKGHSHVYWYRQLPEEGLKFMVYLQKENIIDESGMPKERFSAEFPKEGPSILRIQQVVRGDSAAYFCASSRQGREQYFGPGTRLTVT.

The rearrangement links TRBV29-1 to TRBJ2-3; D might be TRBD2 (5 bases). There are 15 residues in the CDR3. Trimming took off 2 bases at V and 11 bases at J, with 23 bases between the two ends. From germline, CDR1 is SQVTM and CDR2 ANQGSEA. CDR3 sequence (DNA): TGCAGCGTTGAATCTACCCCGGGAACTTTGGTGAGGCAGTATTTT. This gives the protein CSVESTPGTLVRQYF.